These 6 T cell receptor beta chains originate from one sample sequenced in a study of Graves' ophthalmopathy and Graves' hyperthyroidism. Amplified TCR beta CDR3 regions were obtained using RNA transcripts as template. The library came from an HTBI-primed first-round RT-PCR and a second-round multiplex PCR. Each CDR3 protein is one row after TCRdb ran MiXCR on the multiplex PCR reads. The sample holds about 420,000 distinct CDR3 sequences; about 21% are singletons and the top ten take 2.5% to 3%. The sample was peripheral blood. The receptors derive from a woman in her late teens or twenties with stable Graves' hyperthyroidism.

The table lists this clonotype with many counts. This rearrangement joins TRBV7-9 to TRBJ1-2; D ambiguous. In germline, CDR1 is SEHNR, CDR2 FQNEAQ (reference sequence). The V gene lost 5 bases and the J gene lost 5 bases, with 15 bases spanning the gap. The CDR3 runs to 14 residues. Here the CDR3 reads CASSPPEVRYGYTF. Written as DNA, the CDR3 is TGTGCCAGCAGCCCCCCGGAGGTTCGGTATGGCTACACCTTC.

J is TRBJ1-1 and V is TRBV6-5; possible D gene TRBD1, 5 bases. V lost 4 bases and J 7 bases, leaving 13 bases between the germline ends. Germline values: CDR1 MNHEY, CDR2 SVGAGI. CDR3 length equals 13 residues. CDR3 nucleotides: TGTGCCAGCAGTTTCTCTGGGGCAGATGAAGCTTTCTTT. Encoded protein: CASSFSGADEAFF.

This clonotype has more than one count but fewer than ten. This could be a read error, since a much larger clone is one nucleotide away. This rearrangement joins TRBV19 to TRBJ2-5; D tentatively fits TRBD1 or TRBD2 (5 bases each). Germline values: CDR1 LNHDA, CDR2 SQIVND (reference sequence). This CDR3 is 13 amino acids long. The CDR3 nucleotides are TGTGCCAGTAGGAATCGGGACCAAGAGACCAAGTACTTC. Translating it yields CASRNRDQETKYF.

There are many counts of this clonotype. The V gene is TRBV12-3 or TRBV12-4, the J gene TRBJ2-7; D gene unclear. There are 14 residues in the CDR3. Trimming removed 5 bases from V and 3 bases from J, with 14 bases in between. Here the CDR3 DNA reads TGTGCCAGCAGTCCCAGCCTCCACAGCTACGAGCAGTACTTC. Translation: CASSPSLHSYEQYF.

The table lists this clonotype with many counts. CDR3: CASSSRDRGYGYTF. CDR3 sequence (DNA): TGTGCCAGCAGTTCCCGGGACAGGGGCTATGGCTACACCTTC. The gene calls are TRBV6-2 or TRBV6-3 and TRBJ1-2; 10 bases are shared with TRBD1. V gave up 4 bases and J gave up 4 bases; unmatched junction bases: 3. The germline V gene encodes CDR1 MNHEY and CDR2 SVGEGT. The CDR3 extends over 14 amino acids.

Many counts were recorded for this clonotype. The J gene is TRBJ2-7, the V gene TRBV20-1, with D possibly called TRBD1 or TRBD2 (6 bases each). This CDR3 contains 17 residues. Germline values: CDR1 DFQATT, CDR2 SNEGSKA (reference sequence). V was pared by 2 bases and J by 1 base, with 21 bases between. CDR3 nucleotide sequence: TGCAGTGCTAGACCCTACCGGGGGCTAGCGACTTCCTACGAGCAGTACTTC. This gives the protein CSARPYRGLATSYEQYF.